A selection of T cell receptor beta chains follows, all from one sample in a study of CXCR3-negative and CXCR3-positive naive CD8 T cells. TCRdb re-called the 5' RACE reads, yielding one record per CDR3 amino acid sequence without DNA. This repertoire comprises 80,000 to 95,000 distinct CDR3 sequences; its ten largest clones make up 1.6%. The sequenced sample was naive CXCR3- CD8+ T cells from blood. These TCRs come from a human donor in good health. Some clones in this sample may be carry-over from other donors' samples. Each CDR3 is given with its conserved first and last residue.

J gene	V gene	CDR3 protein
TRBJ2-1	TRBV15	CATSRDRVAGEEQFF
TRBJ1-1	TRBV7-9	CASKMAYTEAFF
TRBJ2-7	TRBV6-2/TRBV6-3	CASSHGDRVDEQYF
TRBJ2-7	TRBV6-1	CASSDPRQGQWPYEQYF
TRBJ2-1	TRBV5-1	CASSLILVRARNSYNEQFF
TRBJ2-2	TRBV29-1	CSVESGHGAHLFF
TRBJ2-7	TRBV7-9	CASTTENLGEQYF
TRBJ2-5	TRBV11-2	CASSLDFQQETQYF
TRBJ2-3	TRBV12-3/TRBV12-4	CASSAALSSGANTDTQYF
TRBJ1-1	TRBV29-1	CSVLGSAGAMNTEAFF
TRBJ2-1	TRBV29-1	CSVGQQVSSYNEQFF
TRBJ2-7	TRBV29-1	CSVDYRYEQYF
TRBJ2-3	TRBV6-1	CASSEQDSYADTQYF
TRBJ2-7	TRBV6-6	CASSYSASQGLREQYF
TRBJ2-1	TRBV20-1	CSASWSGFPNEQFF
TRBJ2-3	TRBV7-9	CASSLALGATDTQYF
TRBJ1-6	TRBV27	CASSLRGVNYSPLHF
TRBJ2-7	TRBV20-1	CSARDFDSSYEQYF
TRBJ1-1	TRBV29-1	CSVQPQGRGTEAFF
TRBJ2-3	TRBV6-2/TRBV6-3	CASSYVRIGDTQYF
TRBJ1-1	TRBV27	CASSPGQENTEAFF
TRBJ2-3	TRBV7-9	CASSPLTSGVLRSTDTQYF
TRBJ1-1	TRBV4-2	CASSPQGETEAFF
TRBJ1-5	TRBV11-2	CASSLVLGSGNQPQHF
TRBJ2-1	TRBV29-1	CSPNFGSEQFF
TRBJ1-1	TRBV29-1	CSVEEGMNTEAFF
TRBJ1-6	TRBV20-1	CSARGEGSNSPLHF
TRBJ2-3	TRBV29-1	CSVEGTGRFTDTQYF
TRBJ1-1	TRBV4-1	CASSQDRTGGTEAFF
TRBJ2-7	TRBV4-3	CASSLGLESYEQYF
TRBJ2-1	TRBV5-1	CASSLHQGYNEQFF
TRBJ2-7	TRBV5-1	CASSPGGLGSYEQYF
TRBJ2-2	TRBV11-3	CASSPSLGWNTGELFF
TRBJ2-5	TRBV24-1	CATSDRLLEETQYF
TRBJ1-2	TRBV29-1	CSVETVGGYTF
TRBJ2-7	TRBV28	CASRITGGEEEQYF
TRBJ2-2	TRBV12-3/TRBV12-4	CASSPPETGELFF
TRBJ2-3	TRBV11-2	CASSSWGQGGFTDTQYF
TRBJ2-1	TRBV28	CASSSLSPSGPYNEQFF
TRBJ2-5	TRBV7-2	CASSAVVGQETQYF
TRBJ2-7	TRBV4-3	CASSLKYRGSTASYEQYF
TRBJ2-2	TRBV6-6	CASSYSPPGELFF